The 27 T cell receptor beta chains below come from one sample, sequenced in a study of T-cell memory formation after mild COVID-19 (dated by TCRdb to about 2021). Library creation used 5' RACE. The data were produced on an Illumina NovaSeq 6000. The raw public data were reprocessed by TCRdb itself: fastp quality trimming at Q25, MiXCR clonotype calling, in-frame beta chains only. CDR3 protein duplicates are merged, each entry listing the most common genes and DNA. For this sample there are hundreds of thousands of distinct CDR3 sequences; over 25% appear just once. The leading ten clones occupy around an eighth of the sample. The sequenced sample consisted of PBMCs or a T cell subset sorted from them (not recorded which). The origin of the receptors is an adult woman who had mild COVID-19 (a few samples of this study predate the infection). The sample titles of this study are shuffled in the database, so cell type and time point are left out; the donor was told from shared clones.

This clonotype was seen a handful of times. This rearrangement joins TRBV20-1 to TRBJ2-2; perhaps TRBD1 as D (5 bases). The CDR3 runs to 14 residues. Looked up from germline, CDR1 is DFQATT and CDR2 is SNEGSKA (reference sequence). Trimming shortened V by 1 base and J by 8 bases, and 14 bases separated the two germline ends. Here the CDR3 reads CSARVLGRIGELFF. DNA for the CDR3: TGCAGTGCTAGAGTGTTGGGGCGGATTGGGGAGCTGTTTTTT.

The V gene is TRBV7-2, the J gene TRBJ2-5; D perhaps matches TRBD2 (5 bases). V lost 5 bases and J lost 1, with 20 bases in between. Looked up from germline, CDR1 is SGHTA and CDR2 is FQGNSA. CDR3 length: 17 amino acids. The CDR3 protein is CASSPTLLGRGQETQYF. Written as DNA, the CDR3 is TGTGCCAGCAGCCCGACCCTTTTAGGTCGGGGCCAAGAGACCCAGTACTTC.

This clonotype was counted between two and nine times. This chain uses TRBV7-2 with TRBJ2-7; TRBD1 matches 7 bases. The CDR3 totals 13 residues. Germline values: CDR1 SGHTA, CDR2 FQGNSA. V gave up 4 bases and J gave up 5 bases; unmatched junction bases: 5. The CDR3: CASSSGQYDEQYF. The CDR3 region has the DNA TGTGCCAGCAGCTCGGGACAGTACGACGAGCAGTACTTC. The whole variable domain, filled in from reference TRBV7-2 and TRBJ2-7, reads GAGVSQSPSNKVTEKGKDVELRCDPISGHTALYWYRQSLGQGLEFLIYFQGNSAPDKSGLPSDRFSAERTGGSVSTLTIQRTQQEDSAVYLCASSSGQYDEQYFGPGTRLTVT.

This clonotype was detected ten times or more. The chain couples TRBV12-3 or TRBV12-4 to TRBJ2-1; tentatively, D is TRBD2 (6 bases). Trimming removed 7 bases at V and 10 bases at J, with 17 bases between. The CDR3 sequence is 13 residues long. CDR3: CASKWGTAGEQFF. The DNA for the CDR3 is TGTGCCAGCAAGTGGGGGACTGCAGGCGAGCAGTTCTTC.

V is TRBV9 and J is TRBJ1-1; D gene ambiguous. The germline CDR1 and CDR2 sequences are SGDLS and YYNGEE. With 0 bases removed from V and 0 bases from J, the gap between germline ends came to 9 bases. This CDR3 has 15 amino acids. The CDR3 here is CASSVGEAVNTEAFF. The CDR3, as DNA: TGTGCCAGCAGCGTAGGGGAGGCAGTGAACACTGAAGCTTTCTTT.

This clonotype came up a few times. The chain recombines TRBV4-2 with TRBJ2-7, with TRBD2 identical over 9 bases. There are 14 residues in the CDR3. Unmatched junction bases numbered 4, after V lost 3 bases and J lost 4 bases. Germline CDR1 LGHNA, CDR2 YNFKEQ. CDR3 DNA sequence: TGTGCCAGCAGCCAGGGGACTAGCCAATACGAGCAGTACTTC. As protein: CASSQGTSQYEQYF.

This clonotype has only a few counts. The chain recombines TRBV12-3 or TRBV12-4 with TRBJ1-1; D gene ambiguous. The CDR3 spans 14 residues. Trimming stripped 4 bases from V and 4 bases from J, with 13 bases between. The CDR3 region is CASSSWWVGTEAFF. The CDR3, as DNA: TGTGCCAGCAGTTCCTGGTGGGTGGGCACTGAAGCTTTCTTT.

A few counts support this clonotype. The chain recombines TRBV6-5 with TRBJ1-1, with 7 bases that match TRBD1. V was pared by 2 bases and J by 5 bases, with 8 bases of the junction left unmatched. The CDR3 has 15 residues. Germline-derived CDR1 and CDR2 are MNHEY and SVGAGI. In DNA form, the CDR3 reads TGTGCCAGCAGTTACGAGGGGGCGATTACGACTGAAGCTTTCTTT. It is translated as CASSYEGAITTEAFF.

This clonotype was counted between two and nine times. The V gene is TRBV7-2, the J gene TRBJ1-5; no reliable D call. The germline V gene has CDR1 SGHTA and CDR2 FQGNSA. The CDR3 has 15 residues. V was shortened by 3 bases and J by 3 bases, with 12 bases between the two germline ends. CDR3: CASSFGLIPNQPQHF. The CDR3 bases are TGTGCCAGCAGCTTCGGACTGATCCCCAATCAGCCCCAGCATTTT.

This clonotype appeared once. CDR3 nucleotides: TGCGCCAGCAGCTTGATCGTAGGACTAGCGGGAGGGTACACAGATACGCAGTATTTT. This encodes CASSLIVGLAGGYTDTQYF. This rearrangement joins TRBV5-1 to TRBJ2-3; 15 bases line up with TRBD2. The CDR3 covers 19 residues. J gave up 2 bases and V 1 base, and 8 bases lay outside the gene matches. Germline CDR1 is SGHRS and CDR2 is YFSETQ.

The rearrangement joins TRBV5-1 to TRBJ1-3; D is possibly TRBD1 (5 bases). The CDR3 has 15 amino acids. Trimming stripped 4 bases from V and 4 bases from J, with 15 bases between. Germline V gene sequence: CDR1 SGHRS, CDR2 YFSETQ. The CDR3 loop reads CASSTIGAKGNTIYF. In nucleotides, the CDR3 is TGCGCCAGCAGCACCATCGGGGCGAAGGGAAACACCATATATTTT.

This clonotype was seen more than once but under ten times. This chain links TRBV6-6 with TRBJ1-3, with no clear D. The germline V gene encodes CDR1 MNHNY and CDR2 SVGAGI (reference sequence). This CDR3 has 17 amino acids. Deletions cut 0 bases from V and 2 bases from J, with 14 bases between. CDR3 nucleotide sequence: TGTGCCAGCAGTTACTCGTCCTCACCCGGCACTGGAAACACCATATATTTT. It yields the protein CASSYSSSPGTGNTIYF.

The chain is built from TRBV24-1 and TRBJ1-2; no clear D gene. Germline V gene lookup returns CDR1 KGHDR and CDR2 SFDVKD. V was trimmed by 0 bases and J by 2 bases, leaving 6 bases between them. This CDR3 spans 14 amino acids. CDR3 nucleotides: TGTGCCACCAGTGATTTGGCCGCAAACTATGGCTACACCTTC. Translated, it gives CATSDLAANYGYTF.

The rearrangement joins TRBV5-1 to TRBJ2-5; D could derive from TRBD1 or TRBD2 (5 bases each). CDR3 length: 14 residues. Trimming left V 4 bases short and J 5 bases short, with 15 bases between. CDR1 is SGHRS and CDR2 is YFSETQ in the germline V gene. The CDR3 spells CASSPTASGETQYF. The CDR3 coding sequence is TGCGCCAGCAGCCCGACAGCGTCGGGGGAGACCCAGTACTTC. Drawing the rest from reference TRBV5-1 and TRBJ2-5, the complete variable domain is KAGVTQTPRYLIKTRGQQVTLSCSPISGHRSVSWYQQTPGQGLQFLFEYFSETQRNKGNFPGRFSGRQFSNSRSEMNVSTLELGDSALYLCASSPTASGETQYFGPGTRLLVL.

The chain is built from TRBV7-9 and TRBJ1-1; 7 bases agree with TRBD1. The CDR3 runs 20 residues. The germline gives CDR1 SEHNR, CDR2 FQNEAQ (reference sequence). V was pared by 5 bases and J by 7 bases, with 28 bases of the junction left unmatched. Written as DNA, the CDR3 is TGTGCCAGCAGCCCGAGTACGCTAAGGGGGCGACGGGGAGGGGACCTTGAAGCTTTCTTT. This translates into CASSPSTLRGRRGGDLEAFF.

The V call is TRBV6-5, the J call TRBJ1-6, with TRBD1 matching over 9 bases. This CDR3 contains 15 residues. Losses at the gene ends were 8 bases for V and 9 bases for J; bases not matched to a gene: 11. The germline CDR1 and CDR2 sequences are MNHEY and SVGAGI. The CDR3 nucleotides read TGTGCCAGCCGGGGGACAGGGTATTCGGTTTCACCCCTCCACTTT. Translating it yields CASRGTGYSVSPLHF.

The chain is built from TRBV12-3 or TRBV12-4 and TRBJ2-6, with unresolved D. Trimming left V 5 bases short and J 0 bases short, with 8 bases between. This CDR3 region has 15 residues. CDR3 nucleotides: TGTGCCAGCAGTCCCTTGACCTCTGGGGCCAACGTCCTGACTTTC. This encodes CASSPLTSGANVLTF.

This clonotype was picked up a small number of times. The chain joins TRBV4-2 to TRBJ1-1; D possibly corresponds to TRBD1 (5 bases). The CDR3 runs to 16 residues. The germline CDR1 and CDR2 sequences are LGHNA and YNFKEQ. The V end was cut by 1 base, the J end by 4 bases, with 16 bases between. CDR3 protein: CASSQVYGARITEAFF. DNA for the CDR3: TGTGCCAGCAGCCAAGTTTATGGGGCGAGGATCACTGAAGCTTTCTTT.

This clonotype was found a few times. The gene calls are TRBV6-2 or TRBV6-3 and TRBJ2-1; no clear D. The CDR3 sequence is 15 residues long. CDR1 and CDR2 from the germline V gene are MNHEY and SVGEGT. V gave up 6 bases and J gave up 8 bases, with 20 bases separating them. CDR3 nucleotides: TGTGCCAGCAGGGCCACCCAGCACATGGCACATGAGCAGTTCTTC. It specifies CASRATQHMAHEQFF.

The rearrangement joins TRBV3-1 to TRBJ2-7; TRBD1 matches at 7 bases. Losses at the gene ends were 2 bases for V and 7 bases for J; bases not matched to a gene: 2. From germline, CDR1 is LGHDT and CDR2 YNNKEL (reference sequence). The length of the CDR3 is 12 residues. The CDR3 is CASSQSRGEQYF. The CDR3 nucleotides are TGTGCCAGCAGCCAAAGCAGGGGGGAGCAGTACTTC.

This chain connects TRBV11-2 to TRBJ1-5; D is ambiguous. This CDR3 has 16 amino acids. Trimming left V 1 base short and J 5 bases short, with 15 bases between. Germline CDR1 and CDR2: SGHAT and FQNNGV. CDR3 sequence reads: CASSLGTGRPHQPQHF. CDR3 in DNA: TGTGCCAGCAGCTTAGGAACGGGGAGACCTCATCAGCCCCAGCATTTT.

This clonotype was seen only a few times. The gene calls are TRBV27 and TRBJ1-5; 12 bases agree with TRBD1. The J segment lost 0 bases and the V segment lost 6 bases, leaving 9 bases of the junction unmatched. The germline gives CDR1 MNHEY, CDR2 SMNVEV (reference sequence). This CDR3 is built from 18 residues. The CDR3 DNA reads as TGTGCCAGCAGGAGAGGGACAGGGGGCTCCATTAGCAATCAGCCCCAGCATTTT. This sequence encodes CASRRGTGGSISNQPQHF.

This clonotype came up a few times. J is TRBJ1-2 and V is TRBV20-1; D is unresolved. Trimming shortened V by 7 bases and J by 4 bases, and 16 bases separated the two germline ends. The CDR3 runs to 13 residues. The germline gives CDR1 DFQATT, CDR2 SNEGSKA (reference sequence). Here the CDR3 reads CSVQNSGIYGYTF. The DNA of the CDR3 is TGCAGTGTTCAAAATTCCGGGATCTATGGCTACACCTTC.

The J gene is TRBJ2-7, the V gene TRBV12-3 or TRBV12-4; possibly TRBD2 for D (6 bases). Trimming took 6 bases from V and 3 from J, leaving 18 bases between them. There are 15 residues in the CDR3. The CDR3 sequence: CASRSQRGKIYEQYF. CDR3 DNA sequence: TGTGCCAGCAGGTCGCAACGGGGGAAAATCTACGAGCAGTACTTC.

The rearrangement links TRBV10-3 to TRBJ2-3; TRBD1 or TRBD2 may be the D gene (5 bases each). V dropped 6 bases and J dropped 9 bases, with 22 bases sitting between them. CDR1 is ENHRY, CDR2 SYGVKD, per germline. The CDR3 covers 15 residues. The CDR3, as DNA: TGTGCCATCAGGGGGGAAGCGCTCTCTGGCGGGACGCAGTATTTT. The encoded protein is CAIRGEALSGGTQYF.

This clonotype has just a few counts. The CDR3 DNA follows: TGTGCCAGCAGCTCCAGACAGGGGGCATTAAACTATGGCTACACCTTC. It encodes CASSSRQGALNYGYTF. The genes are TRBV7-9 and TRBJ1-2; 10 bases align to TRBD1. This CDR3 spans 16 amino acids. V lost 4 bases, J lost 2 bases, and 7 bases stayed unmatched. The germline CDR1 and CDR2 sequences are SEHNR and FQNEAQ (reference sequence).

This clonotype was detected a few times. The rearrangement uses TRBV4-1 and TRBJ2-7; D ambiguous. The CDR3 spans 14 residues. Per germline, CDR1 MGHRA and CDR2 YSYEKL. V gave up 0 bases and J gave up 4 bases, with 10 bases separating them. The CDR3 DNA reads as TGCGCCAGCAGCCAAGAACCTCCAGAATACGAGCAGTACTTC. It codes for CASSQEPPEYEQYF.